A single sample gave rise to the 32 T cell receptor beta chains below, sequenced in a study of identifying expanded T cells in peripheral blood. Clones were sequenced by immunoSEQ multiplex PCR, and TCRdb holds only the in-frame ones, with some missing. The sample records 60,000 to 70,000 clones, about 89% being singletons. The sample was blood. The source is a person aged 18-69 years in good health.

The chain joins TRBV30 to TRBJ1-1, with D possibly being TRBD1 (5 bases). Per the germline V gene, CDR1 is GTSNPN and CDR2 is SVGIG (reference sequence). Deletions cut 4 bases from V and 1 base from J, with 10 bases between. The CDR3 length is 13 residues. As DNA, the CDR3 is TGTGCCTGGACTGGGGCGCCGAACACTGAAGCTTTCTTT. It is translated as CAWTGAPNTEAFF.

This chain connects TRBV28 to TRBJ2-3; D not resolved. There are 11 residues in the CDR3. From germline, CDR1 is MDHEN and CDR2 SYDVKM. Trimming removed 5 bases at V and 6 bases at J, with 6 bases between. CDR3 protein: CASSSPDTQYF. The CDR3 DNA follows: TGTGCCAGCAGTAGTCCTGATACGCAGTATTTT.

This chain connects TRBV6-1 to TRBJ1-1; D not resolved. V was cut by 7 bases and J by 9 bases, with 12 bases left in between. CDR1 is MNHNS and CDR2 is SASEGT in the germline V gene. The CDR3 runs to 11 residues. The CDR3 coding sequence is TGTGCCAGCATCCGTGATGGGAAAGCTTTCTTT. It yields the protein CASIRDGKAFF.

Details on this clone: Other nucleotide sequences from this sample produce the same CDR3. The chain is built from TRBV9 and TRBJ2-6; unclear D gene. V lost 0 bases, J lost 3 bases, and 7 bases lay in between. CDR1 SGDLS and CDR2 YYNGEE come from the germline V gene. The CDR3 length is 15 residues. The CDR3 protein is CASSVEGGGANVLTF. CDR3 nucleotides: TGTGCCAGCAGCGTAGAGGGTGGTGGGGCCAACGTCCTGACTTTC.

The chain employs TRBV6-6 and TRBJ2-7, with unresolved D. The germline CDR1 and CDR2 sequences are MNHNY and SVGAGI (reference sequence). V was clipped by 0 bases and J by 3 bases, with 12 bases between them. The CDR3 spans 15 residues. The CDR3: CASSYSLGTNYEQYF. The CDR3 DNA sequence: TGTGCCAGCAGTTACTCTCTGGGAACCAACTACGAGCAGTACTTC.

V usage is TRBV6-1 and J usage is TRBJ2-2; TRBD2 matches 10 bases. The trim removed 7 bases at V and 3 bases at J, leaving 5 bases unmatched. The CDR3 has 15 amino acids. The germline V gene encodes CDR1 MNHNS and CDR2 SASEGT. The CDR3 loop is CASNPGLAHTGELFF. The CDR3, as DNA: TGTGCCAGCAACCCGGGACTAGCGCACACCGGGGAGCTGTTTTTT.

This clone was found once. This chain links TRBV15 with TRBJ2-5, with D tentatively TRBD1 (6 bases). The CDR3 is 14 residues long. CDR1 is LNHNV and CDR2 is YYDKDF in the germline V gene (reference sequence). V was clipped by 2 bases and J by 1 base, with 8 bases between them. CDR3 bases: TGTGCCACCAGCAGAATGGGGGCCCAAGAGACCCAGTACTTC. This translates into CATSRMGAQETQYF. Full variable domain (outside the CDR3, taken from reference TRBV15 and TRBJ2-5): DAMVIQNPRYQVTQFGKPVTLSCSQTLNHNVMYWYQQKSSQAPKLLFHYYDKDFNNEADTPDNFQSRRPNTSFCFLDIRSPGLGDTAMYLCATSRMGAQETQYFGPGTRLLVL.

This clone was detected once. The rearrangement joins TRBV7-9 to TRBJ2-4; D is perhaps TRBD2 (5 bases). This CDR3 is built from 14 residues. The germline V gene has CDR1 SEHNR and CDR2 FQNEAQ (reference sequence). The ends were cut back, 0 bases at V and 4 bases at J, with 7 bases in the middle. CDR3 nucleotide sequence: TGTGCCAGCAGCTTAGCGACGGGAAAAAACATTCAGTACTTC. Amino acids: CASSLATGKNIQYF. Based on the CDR3 plus reference TRBV7-9 and TRBJ2-4, the full variable domain is DTGVSQNPRHKITKRGQNVTFRCDPISEHNRLYWYRQTLGQGPEFLTYFQNEAQLEKSRLLSDRFSAERPKGSFSTLEIQRTEQGDSAMYLCASSLATGKNIQYFGAGTRLSVL.

The genes are TRBV5-4 and TRBJ2-1; D perhaps matches TRBD2 (6 bases). The CDR3 is 14 residues long. Germline CDR1 is SGHNT and CDR2 is YYREEE (reference sequence). V dropped 5 bases and J dropped 8 bases, with 17 bases sitting between them. The CDR3 DNA follows: TGTGCCAGCAGTGCCGGGACTGCAAGCGATGAGCAGTTCTTC. Protein: CASSAGTASDEQFF.

This clone was seen once. The rearrangement uses TRBV7-8 and TRBJ1-5; no reliable D call. The length of the CDR3 is 16 residues. Trimming cost V 1 base and J 0 bases, with 10 bases left between them. CDR1 and CDR2 from the germline V gene are SGHVS and FQNEAQ. For the CDR3, the DNA is TGTGCCAGCAGCTTAGAGGCAGTTTATAGCAATCAGCCCCAGCATTTT. Its translation is CASSLEAVYSNQPQHF.

This clone came up once. The CDR3, as DNA: TGTGCCAGCAGTTCGGAAGAACAGGGGGCGTCTAATGAAAAACTGTTTTTT. This codes for CASSSEEQGASNEKLFF. This chain connects TRBV28 to TRBJ1-4; 9 nucleotides match TRBD1. CDR1 MDHEN and CDR2 SYDVKM come from the germline V gene. V shed 4 bases, J shed 3 bases, and the junction held 9 bases outside the gene matches. This CDR3 is built from 17 residues.

This chain uses TRBV5-4 with TRBJ2-5, with 7 positions matching TRBD2. CDR1 and CDR2 (germline): SGHNT, YYREEE (reference sequence). V dropped 4 bases and J dropped 2; count of bases not matched to a gene: 5. The CDR3 runs to 14 residues. The CDR3 DNA sequence: TGTGCCAGCAGCAGAACTAGCGAGCAAGAGACCCAGTACTTC. Translating gives CASSRTSEQETQYF.

V gene TRBV28 combines with J gene TRBJ1-2, with TRBD1 matching over 7 bases. The V gene end was trimmed by 8 bases and the J gene end by 5 bases; junction bases not matched to a gene: 17. CDR1 is MDHEN and CDR2 is SYDVKM in the germline V gene. The CDR3 is 16 amino acids. CDR3 protein: CASYSFGQGVSYGYTF. The CDR3 DNA is TGTGCCAGCTATAGCTTCGGGCAGGGGGTGAGTTATGGCTACACCTTC.

The rearrangement uses TRBV13 and TRBJ2-7; no clear D. With 4 bases removed from V and 2 bases from J, the gap between germline ends came to 6 bases. From germline, CDR1 is PRHDT and CDR2 FYEKMQ (reference sequence). The CDR3 is 12 residues long. CDR3: CASSSHAYEQYF. The CDR3 DNA reads TGTGCCAGCAGCTCACACGCCTACGAGCAGTACTTC.

The genes are TRBV4-2 and TRBJ2-1, with TRBD2 identical over 10 bases. The trim removed 0 bases at V and 2 bases at J, leaving 4 bases unmatched. CDR1 and CDR2 (germline): LGHNA, YNFKEQ. This CDR3 spans 17 amino acids. The CDR3 here is CASSQDPSGSPYNEQFF. The CDR3 coding sequence is TGTGCCAGCAGCCAAGATCCTAGCGGGAGCCCCTACAATGAGCAGTTCTTC.

J is TRBJ2-2 and V is TRBV30, with D hard to call. Trimming pared 2 bases from V and 0 bases from J, leaving 13 bases between. The CDR3 has 16 residues. CDR1 and CDR2 (germline): GTSNPN, SVGIG (reference sequence). The chain's CDR3 is CAWSKEFESNTGELFF. The CDR3 DNA follows: TGTGCCTGGAGTAAGGAATTTGAATCGAACACCGGGGAGCTGTTTTTT.

The V gene is TRBV28, the J gene TRBJ1-1; no definite D call. V lost 2 bases to trimming and J lost 5 bases, with 12 bases between them. There are 14 residues in the CDR3. The germline V gene encodes CDR1 MDHEN and CDR2 SYDVKM. DNA of the CDR3: TGTGCCAGCAGTTTAATTGGGGAAGAGACTGAAGCTTTCTTT. It translates to CASSLIGEETEAFF.

This clone appeared once. This sequence joins TRBV9 and TRBJ1-2, with unresolved D. The germline V gene encodes CDR1 SGDLS and CDR2 YYNGEE. This CDR3 is built from 13 residues. Trimming removed 0 bases from V and 8 bases from J, with 11 bases in between. The CDR3 is CASSVGQLGGYTF. In DNA form, the CDR3 reads TGTGCCAGCAGCGTAGGGCAGTTAGGCGGCTACACCTTC.

V and J are TRBV6-4 and TRBJ2-3; perhaps TRBD1 as D (5 bases). The germline V gene has CDR1 MRHNA and CDR2 SNTAGT. The CDR3 has 16 residues. Deletions cut 0 bases from V and 2 bases from J, with 12 bases between. The CDR3 sequence: CASSDSVGAHTDTQYF. The CDR3 nucleotides read TGTGCCAGCAGTGACTCGGTTGGGGCCCACACAGATACGCAGTATTTT.

The chain carries TRBV11-2 and TRBJ1-3; D unresolved. V lost 1 base and J lost 4, with 8 bases in between. The CDR3 extends over 14 amino acids. Germline assignment: CDR1 SGHAT and CDR2 FQNNGV. The CDR3 loop is CASSLVLWGNTIYF. CDR3 sequence (DNA): TGTGCCAGCAGCTTAGTACTCTGGGGAAACACCATATATTTT.

This chain links TRBV7-9 with TRBJ1-1; D not certain. Per the germline V gene, CDR1 is SEHNR and CDR2 is FQNEAQ (reference sequence). This CDR3 is built from 15 residues. Between the trimmed V and J ends, which lost 8 bases and 5 bases, there was a span of 21 bases. CDR3 loop: CASDPLGRTETEAFF. DNA for the CDR3: TGTGCCAGCGACCCACTTGGTAGGACGGAGACTGAAGCTTTCTTT.

The chain employs TRBV28 and TRBJ2-2, with D perhaps being TRBD1 or TRBD2 (6 bases each). The CDR3 is 17 residues long. The germline V and J ends were trimmed by 5 bases and 0 bases, with 16 bases remaining between them. The germline CDR1 and CDR2 sequences are MDHEN and SYDVKM. In nucleotides, the CDR3 is TGTGCCAGCAGTCCTGCCGAGGGGGGCGCGAACACCGGGGAGCTGTTTTTT. This sequence encodes CASSPAEGGANTGELFF.

The V and J genes are TRBV2 and TRBJ1-6; 9 nucleotides match TRBD1. V lost 5 bases, J lost 10 bases, and 6 bases stayed unmatched. This CDR3 has 14 amino acids. Per germline, CDR1 SNHLY and CDR2 FYNNEI. CDR3 DNA: TGTGCCAGCAGTTCCGGGACAGGGCAATCACCCCTCCACTTT. Residues: CASSSGTGQSPLHF.

The sample holds a few counts of this clone. V and J are TRBV6-1 and TRBJ2-6, with D uncertain. The CDR3 runs 15 residues. Germline lookup yields CDR1 MNHNS and CDR2 SASEGT. V lost 1 base, J lost 0 bases, and 4 bases lay in between. CDR3 DNA: TGTGCCAGCAGTGAAGGGGGCTCTGGGGCCAACGTCCTGACTTTC. It codes for CASSEGGSGANVLTF.

The chain links TRBV30 to TRBJ1-3; D possibly corresponds to TRBD1 (6 bases). V lost 0 bases to trimming and J lost 2 bases, with 8 bases between them. CDR3 length: 14 amino acids. Per the germline V gene, CDR1 is GTSNPN and CDR2 is SVGIG (reference sequence). The DNA for the CDR3 is TGTGCCTGGAGTGTGACAGGTACTGGAAACACCATATATTTT. Translation gives CAWSVTGTGNTIYF.

This sequence joins TRBV7-2 and TRBJ2-1, with a possible D match to TRBD1 (6 bases). Trimming left V 5 bases short and J 7 bases short, with 24 bases between. The germline gives CDR1 SGHTA, CDR2 FQGNSA. The CDR3 sequence is 17 residues long. The CDR3 DNA reads TGTGCCAGCAGCCCCAGGGGTGGGGGAAGGGGTTATAATGAGCAGTTCTTC. Translation gives CASSPRGGGRGYNEQFF.

This sequence joins TRBV7-3 and TRBJ2-3; D call uncertain. Germline V gene data show CDR1 as SGHTA and CDR2 as FQGTGA. This CDR3 is 14 amino acids long. V shed 2 bases and J shed 2 bases, with 8 bases lying between them. The CDR3 sequence is CASSLGQNTDTQYF. CDR3 nucleotide sequence: TGTGCCAGCAGCTTAGGGCAGAACACAGATACGCAGTATTTT.

The chain has TRBV6-6 and TRBJ2-7; D is uncertain. The germline V gene has CDR1 MNHNY and CDR2 SVGAGI (reference sequence). Trimming removed 2 bases from V and 1 base from J, with 6 bases in between. The CDR3 length is 13 residues. CDR3 sequence (DNA): TGTGCCAGCAGTTACGGCGGATCCTACGAGCAGTACTTC. Protein: CASSYGGSYEQYF.

J is TRBJ2-3 and V is TRBV4-1; D not certain. The CDR3 runs 12 residues. The germline CDR1 and CDR2 sequences are MGHRA and YSYEKL. Trimming took 3 bases from V and 2 from J, leaving 3 bases between them. The CDR3 region is CASSQVTDTQYF. CDR3 nucleotide sequence: TGCGCCAGCAGCCAGGTCACAGATACGCAGTATTTT.

This chain links TRBV5-1 with TRBJ2-7, with D possibly called TRBD1 or TRBD2 (5 bases each). Germline values: CDR1 SGHRS, CDR2 YFSETQ. The CDR3 extends over 15 amino acids. V was cut by 0 bases and J by 0 bases, with 10 bases left in between. The CDR3 here is CASSLEPGRSYEQYF. For the CDR3, the DNA is TGCGCCAGCAGCTTGGAACCGGGGCGCTCCTACGAGCAGTACTTC.

This clone was seen a handful of times. The chain recombines TRBV4-2 with TRBJ2-3; D perhaps matches TRBD1 (6 bases). Between the trimmed V and J ends, which lost 6 bases and 2 bases, there was a span of 12 bases. This CDR3 spans 14 amino acids. Looked up from germline, CDR1 is LGHNA and CDR2 is YNFKEQ. CDR3 sequence reads: CASRLTGLTDTQYF. As DNA, the CDR3 is TGTGCCAGCAGGCTGACAGGACTCACAGATACGCAGTATTTT.

The J gene is TRBJ2-1, the V gene TRBV9; D is possibly TRBD2 (7 bases). The germline V and J ends were trimmed by 1 base and 8 bases, with 16 bases remaining between them. This CDR3 spans 15 amino acids. Germline assignment: CDR1 SGDLS and CDR2 YYNGEE. CDR3 region: CASSVRGRALDEQFF. The CDR3, as DNA: TGTGCCAGCAGCGTAAGGGGGAGGGCCCTCGATGAGCAGTTCTTC.